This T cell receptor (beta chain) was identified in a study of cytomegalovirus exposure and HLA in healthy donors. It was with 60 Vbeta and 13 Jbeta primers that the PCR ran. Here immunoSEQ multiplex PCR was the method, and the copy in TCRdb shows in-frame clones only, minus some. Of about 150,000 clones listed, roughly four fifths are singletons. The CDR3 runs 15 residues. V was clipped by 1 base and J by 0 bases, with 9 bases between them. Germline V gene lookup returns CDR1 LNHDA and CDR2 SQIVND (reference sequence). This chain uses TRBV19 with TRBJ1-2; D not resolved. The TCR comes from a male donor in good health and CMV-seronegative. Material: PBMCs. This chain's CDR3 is CASSIAGSANYGYTF. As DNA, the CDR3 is TGTGCCAGTAGTATAGCTGGGAGCGCTAACTATGGCTACACCTTC.